This T cell receptor (beta chain) was captured in a study of blood T cells in healthy people across ages (dated by TCRdb to the mid-2010s). Background for the entire study: In model experiments, template switching captured roughly one uniquely barcoded TCR beta cDNA molecule for every two T cells. The study measured age-related changes in TCR beta repertoire diversity using deep sequencing normalized with unique cDNA molecular identifiers. The donors were split into four age groups: young (average around 15 years), middle-aged (about 40), aged (over 55) and long-lived (approximately 80). Donors of different ages were randomly distributed across sequencing lanes to avoid experimental bias. Two additional independent replicas of 1 million unique cDNA reads from the same blood draw were analyzed for two donors (one aged 18 to 30 and one aged 80 or older).

With regard to this clonotype: Its specific antigen is unknown. Base-call qualities are not available, and no considerably larger clone is one nucleotide away.

Overall study results and their limits: Donor CMV infection status was unknown, potentially confounding age-related changes in expanded clonotypes. As age increased, observed TCR beta diversity per million T cells dropped in a roughly linear way, and a significant reduction was already evident by age about 40. Total diversity estimates from one million sequenced T cells were considered lower bounds and underestimates. The long-lived group showed more naive CD4+ T cells, fewer expanded clones and increased TCR diversity than the aged group, suggesting age selection. Because profiling used bulk unsorted PBMCs, naive and antigen-experienced compartments could not be compared conclusively. The percentage of naive T cells measured by flow cytometry correlated strongly with observed TCR beta diversity.

The approximately 39 donors, aged about 6 to 95 years, were systemically healthy Caucasian individuals from Russia. Each donor gave approximately 9.3 milliliters of peripheral blood, collected into EDTA-treated Vacutainer tubes. Ficoll-Paque density-gradient centrifugation was used to isolate PBMCs, with at least 7 million obtained per sample. Trizol reagent was used to extract total RNA from the PBMCs, yielding at least 5.5 micrograms per sample. The percentages of naive CD45RAhigh/CD27high T cells were determined by flow cytometry on a PBMC aliquot from every donor. Trimming removed 0 bases from V and 5 bases from J, leaving 12 bases between the germline ends. Measured from the cysteine to the phenylalanine, the CDR3 is 15 residues long. CDR3 DNA is the only sequence kept; it has 45 bases, read in frame from the first base. Taken from the germline V gene, the CDR1 and CDR2 loops are SGHRS and YFSETQ.

To prepare the library, 5' RACE was applied. Sequenced on an Illumina HiSeq 2500. A second PCR of 7 to 11 cycles was performed with a sample-barcoded 5' primer and a J-beta primer mix. A unique molecular identifier was introduced onto each TCR beta cDNA molecule by a template-switch 5' adaptor carrying 12 random nucleotides. At least 3 million CDR3-containing paired-end reads were obtained from each sample. First-strand cDNA was synthesized from all RNA with the Mint cDNA synthesis kit, primed by a TRBC-specific oligonucleotide. Following uracil-DNA glycosylase treatment, all cDNA underwent a first 18-cycle PCR with the universal primers M1SS and BC2_uni_R. Per the authors' processing: For normalization, 1 million high-quality reads, each with a distinct molecular identifier, were randomly selected from each sample. Instead of being binned into consensus sequences, reads with shared molecular identifiers were discarded. MiTCR, set to a Q25 quality threshold and the strictest error-elimination algorithm, was used for CDR3 identification, clonotype clustering and error correction. A nonparametric unseen species model using Euler transformation provided a lower-bound estimate of total TCR beta diversity. Using fastp trimming at Q25 and MiXCR clonotype assembly, TCRdb reanalyzed the public sequencing data and kept in-frame beta chains. Rows matching on CDR3 protein sequence are summarized as one entry with the most common DNA and genes. These V and J calls originate from TCRdb's pipeline instead of the authors' own analysis. The sample table shows roughly 790,000 distinct CDR3 sequences, and approximately 39% are seen once. Together, the top ten hold around 20% of the sample.

Sequencing was carried out using blood. The chain employs TRBV5-1 and TRBJ1-5; no D gene can be assigned with confidence. The TCR was taken from an older woman in good health. The sequenced DNA is TGCGCCAGCAGCTTGGCCCTCGGCCCGGATCAGCCCCAGCATTTT. It specifies CASSLALGPDQPQHF.